This entry lists 23 T cell receptor beta chains sequenced from one sample in a study of T cell clonotyping in hematopoietic cell transplantation. The assay was immunoSEQ multiplex PCR, and TCRdb's table has in-frame clones only and misses some. The repertoire includes roughly 4,400 clones, approximately 80% of them detected once, and about 35% sits in the top ten. The source material was peripheral blood mononuclear cells, sampled 100 days after allogeneic stem cell transplant. All receptors come from a male patient in his 50s who had an allogeneic stem cell transplant from an unrelated donor, so the T cells may come from the graft donor. Some clones in this sample may be carry-over from other donors' samples.

This clone was recorded only once. The chain links TRBV11-2 to TRBJ1-6; D is unresolved. Germline V CDR1 and CDR2: SGHAT, FQNNGV. Trimming pared 3 bases from V and 7 bases from J, leaving 16 bases between. The CDR3 consists of 16 residues. DNA for the CDR3: TGTGCCAGCAGCTTCTTGACGGGGAGAAGGAATTCACCCCTCCACTTT. This codes for CASSFLTGRRNSPLHF.

The chain recombines TRBV7-2 with TRBJ2-1, with a tentative D call TRBD2 (6 bases). The CDR3 runs 14 residues. Germline values: CDR1 SGHTA, CDR2 FQGNSA. With 1 base removed from V and 7 bases from J, the gap between germline ends came to 11 bases. CDR3 sequence: CASSLGGAGNEQFF. DNA of the CDR3: TGTGCCAGCAGCTTAGGAGGAGCGGGTAATGAGCAGTTCTTC. The variable domain in full, with the rest retrieved from reference TRBV7-2 and TRBJ2-1, is GAGVSQSPSNKVTEKGKDVELRCDPISGHTALYWYRQSLGQGLEFLIYFQGNSAPDKSGLPSDRFSAERTGGSVSTLTIQRTQQEDSAVYLCASSLGGAGNEQFFGPGTRLTVL.

The V and J genes are TRBV5-1 and TRBJ2-2; D not certain. The CDR3 is 14 amino acids. V was clipped by 4 bases and J by 1 base, with 8 bases between them. CDR1 is SGHRS and CDR2 is YFSETQ in the germline V gene. The CDR3 region has the DNA TGCGCCAGCAGCCTTGAATGGAACACCGGGGAGCTGTTTTTT. As protein: CASSLEWNTGELFF.

The rearrangement joins TRBV4-1 to TRBJ2-1, with D possibly matching TRBD2 (6 bases). V lost 0 bases and J lost 1, with 10 bases in between. The length of the CDR3 is 16 residues. Germline CDR1 and CDR2: MGHRA and YSYEKL. CDR3 amino acids: CASSQDAGGSYNEQFF. CDR3 nucleotides: TGCGCCAGCAGCCAAGATGCAGGAGGGTCCTACAATGAGCAGTTCTTC.

V is TRBV15 and J is TRBJ2-7, with TRBD2 matching 9 bases. The CDR3 spans 15 residues. Trimming cost V 0 bases and J 2 bases; bases outside gene matches: 2. CDR1 is LNHNV and CDR2 is YYDKDF in the germline V gene (reference sequence). The CDR3 reads CATSRETSGPYEQYF. For the CDR3, the DNA is TGTGCCACCAGCAGAGAGACTAGCGGCCCCTACGAGCAGTACTTC.

CDR3: CASSPGLAGGLGGETQYF. The DNA for the CDR3 is TGTGCCAGCAGCCCCGGACTAGCGGGGGGGCTCGGAGGAGAGACCCAGTACTTC. The rearrangement uses TRBV9 and TRBJ2-5; 15 bases map to TRBD2. Trimming took 4 bases from V and 4 from J; bases not matched to a gene: 11. Germline-derived CDR1 and CDR2 are SGDLS and YYNGEE. CDR3 length: 18 amino acids.

V usage is TRBV6-6 and J usage is TRBJ1-2; D is ambiguous. The CDR3 has 14 residues. In germline, CDR1 is MNHNY, CDR2 SVGAGI (reference sequence). V was clipped by 6 bases and J by 7 bases, with 18 bases between them. CDR3 bases: TGTGCCAGCAGAAGGCCAGGAACAGCCTCTGGCTACACCTTC. Translated, it gives CASRRPGTASGYTF.

This sequence joins TRBV4-2 and TRBJ2-7, with 8 bases identical to TRBD1. Germline assignment: CDR1 LGHNA and CDR2 YNFKEQ. The CDR3 has 14 residues. The trim removed 3 bases at V and 6 bases at J, leaving 7 bases unmatched. CDR3 coding DNA: TGTGCCAGCAGCCAGCGGGACAGGTCGGTCGAGCAGTACTTC. Amino acids: CASSQRDRSVEQYF.

This clone was observed a single time. V gene TRBV19 combines with J gene TRBJ1-4, with D uncertain. Trimming stripped 7 bases from V and 7 bases from J, with 13 bases between. There are 13 residues in the CDR3. Germline V lookup: CDR1 LNHDA, CDR2 SQIVND (reference sequence). For the CDR3, the DNA is TGTGCCAGTATTAGGCAGGCCGGTGAAAAACTGTTTTTT. This translates into CASIRQAGEKLFF.

This chain connects TRBV7-9 to TRBJ1-5, with a weak D call TRBD1 (5 bases). Germline loops: CDR1 SEHNR, CDR2 FQNEAQ (reference sequence). There are 16 residues in the CDR3. V lost 4 bases and J lost 6, with 19 bases in between. The CDR3 loop reads CASSSTRQGDGQPQHF. The CDR3 nucleotides are TGTGCCAGCAGCTCAACCCGGCAGGGAGACGGTCAGCCCCAGCATTTT.

The rearrangement joins TRBV19 to TRBJ2-2; TRBD1 matches at 7 bases. V was clipped by 5 bases and J by 1 base; unmatched bases: 4. Germline V gene lookup returns CDR1 LNHDA and CDR2 SQIVND (reference sequence). This CDR3 has 15 residues. In DNA form, the CDR3 reads TGTGCCAGTAGTCGACAGGGAATGAACACCGGGGAGCTGTTTTTT. It specifies CASSRQGMNTGELFF.

The V call is TRBV9, the J call TRBJ1-1, with 8 bases lining up with TRBD1. The trim removed 0 bases at V and 0 bases at J, leaving 4 bases unmatched. This CDR3 is built from 16 residues. Germline V lookup: CDR1 SGDLS, CDR2 YYNGEE. CDR3 amino acids: CASSVASGQVNTEAFF. The CDR3 nucleotides are TGTGCCAGCAGCGTAGCTTCGGGACAGGTGAACACTGAAGCTTTCTTT. The full variable domain, with the rest looked up from reference TRBV9 and TRBJ1-1, is DSGVTQTPKHLITATGQRVTLRCSPRSGDLSVYWYQQSLDQGLQFLIQYYNGEERAKGNILERFSAQQFPDLHSELNLSSLELGDSALYFCASSVASGQVNTEAFFGQGTRLTVV.

The chain employs TRBV5-1 and TRBJ2-1, with 13 positions matching TRBD2. Germline trimming cut 1 base from V and 6 bases from J; bases unmatched to any gene: 7. The germline gives CDR1 SGHRS, CDR2 YFSETQ. CDR3 size: 17 residues. The CDR3 sequence: CASSLSPLAGGFNEQFF. CDR3 DNA: TGCGCCAGCAGCTTGTCCCCACTAGCGGGAGGGTTCAATGAGCAGTTCTTC.

This chain uses TRBV9 with TRBJ2-7, with 7 bases matching TRBD1. The CDR3 consists of 14 residues. J gave up 7 bases and V 4 bases, and 11 bases lay outside the gene matches. The germline gives CDR1 SGDLS, CDR2 YYNGEE. Here the CDR3 DNA reads TGTGCCAGCAGCCCAGGGGGACGTATCCGTGAGCAGTACTTC. Its translation is CASSPGGRIREQYF.

This chain uses TRBV5-1 with TRBJ1-1; no definite D call. The CDR3 has 14 amino acids. Between the trimmed V and J ends, which lost 3 bases and 1 base, there was a span of 10 bases. Per the germline V gene, CDR1 is SGHRS and CDR2 is YFSETQ. The CDR3 sequence is CASSSWIENTEAFF. CDR3 sequence (DNA): TGCGCCAGCAGCTCCTGGATAGAGAACACTGAAGCTTTCTTT.

The V call is TRBV21-1, the J call TRBJ1-1; TRBD1 is taken as the D call from the table, unchecked against the DNA. TRBV21-1 is a known pseudogene. The CDR3 runs 11 residues. The CDR3 DNA follows: TGTGCCTACACAATTCGCACTGAAGCTTTCTTT. Its translation is CAYTIRTEAFF.

The rearrangement uses TRBV11-2 and TRBJ1-2; a possible D gene is TRBD1 (6 bases). From germline, CDR1 is SGHAT and CDR2 FQNNGV. CDR3 size: 14 residues. Between the trimmed V and J ends, which lost 3 bases and 6 bases, there was a span of 14 bases. CDR3 in amino acids: CASSFNTGLDGYTF. DNA of the CDR3: TGTGCCAGCAGCTTCAATACAGGGTTGGATGGCTACACCTTC. Full variable domain (remainder filled in from reference TRBV11-2 and TRBJ1-2): EAGVAQSPRYKIIEKRQSVAFWCNPISGHATLYWYQQILGQGPKLLIQFQNNGVVDDSQLPKDRFSAERLKGVDSTLKIQPAKLEDSAVYLCASSFNTGLDGYTFGSGTRLTVV.

The chain carries TRBV7-2 and TRBJ2-5; D is perhaps TRBD1 (6 bases). The V and J ends lost 5 bases and 2 bases respectively, with 12 bases between them. Germline CDR1 SGHTA, CDR2 FQGNSA. The CDR3 covers 14 residues. CDR3 coding DNA: TGTGCCAGCAGCATGCAAAGGGGGCAAGAGACCCAGTACTTC. It yields the protein CASSMQRGQETQYF.

The chain combines TRBV19 with TRBJ2-2, with D possibly being TRBD1 or TRBD2 (5 bases each). In germline, CDR1 is LNHDA, CDR2 SQIVND (reference sequence). The CDR3 runs to 14 residues. The V gene lost 3 bases and the J gene lost 7 bases, with 12 bases spanning the gap. The CDR3 here is CASSIGEGIGELFF. CDR3 coding DNA: TGTGCCAGTAGTATTGGTGAGGGGATCGGGGAGCTGTTTTTT.

Turning to this clone: The same CDR3 is also encoded by other DNA sequences in this sample. The rearrangement uses TRBV6-5 and TRBJ1-2; D may be TRBD1 (6 bases). The germline V gene encodes CDR1 MNHEY and CDR2 SVGAGI. The V gene lost 0 bases and the J gene lost 7 bases, with 15 bases spanning the gap. The length of the CDR3 is 15 residues. The CDR3 protein is CASSYSRGGASGYTF. The CDR3 DNA reads TGTGCCAGCAGTTACTCGAGGGGGGGCGCCTCTGGCTACACCTTC.

CDR3 amino acids: CASNIGTGKNSNQPQHF. The CDR3 nucleotides read TGTGCCAGCAACATAGGGACAGGGAAGAATAGCAATCAGCCCCAGCATTTT. The chain has TRBV7-8 and TRBJ1-5; TRBD1 aligns across 9 bases. Germline CDR1 reads SGHVS; CDR2 reads FQNEAQ. J gave up 0 bases and V 7 bases, and 10 bases lay outside the gene matches. The CDR3 covers 17 residues.

The chain has TRBV5-1 and TRBJ1-1; 8 positions agree with TRBD1. Germline trimming cut 6 bases from V and 3 bases from J; bases unmatched to any gene: 13. CDR3 length: 16 residues. Per germline, CDR1 SGHRS and CDR2 YFSETQ. The CDR3 is CASTGGYRGAHTEAFF. The DNA for the CDR3 is TGCGCCAGCACTGGTGGGTACAGGGGGGCGCACACTGAAGCTTTCTTT.

The chain links TRBV28 to TRBJ2-5, with a tentative D call TRBD1 (5 bases). The CDR3 contains 13 residues. V dropped 6 bases and J dropped 4 bases, with 12 bases sitting between them. Per germline, CDR1 MDHEN and CDR2 SYDVKM. The CDR3 region is CASRRTMGETQYF. The DNA of the CDR3 is TGTGCCAGCAGACGGACAATGGGAGAGACCCAGTACTTC.